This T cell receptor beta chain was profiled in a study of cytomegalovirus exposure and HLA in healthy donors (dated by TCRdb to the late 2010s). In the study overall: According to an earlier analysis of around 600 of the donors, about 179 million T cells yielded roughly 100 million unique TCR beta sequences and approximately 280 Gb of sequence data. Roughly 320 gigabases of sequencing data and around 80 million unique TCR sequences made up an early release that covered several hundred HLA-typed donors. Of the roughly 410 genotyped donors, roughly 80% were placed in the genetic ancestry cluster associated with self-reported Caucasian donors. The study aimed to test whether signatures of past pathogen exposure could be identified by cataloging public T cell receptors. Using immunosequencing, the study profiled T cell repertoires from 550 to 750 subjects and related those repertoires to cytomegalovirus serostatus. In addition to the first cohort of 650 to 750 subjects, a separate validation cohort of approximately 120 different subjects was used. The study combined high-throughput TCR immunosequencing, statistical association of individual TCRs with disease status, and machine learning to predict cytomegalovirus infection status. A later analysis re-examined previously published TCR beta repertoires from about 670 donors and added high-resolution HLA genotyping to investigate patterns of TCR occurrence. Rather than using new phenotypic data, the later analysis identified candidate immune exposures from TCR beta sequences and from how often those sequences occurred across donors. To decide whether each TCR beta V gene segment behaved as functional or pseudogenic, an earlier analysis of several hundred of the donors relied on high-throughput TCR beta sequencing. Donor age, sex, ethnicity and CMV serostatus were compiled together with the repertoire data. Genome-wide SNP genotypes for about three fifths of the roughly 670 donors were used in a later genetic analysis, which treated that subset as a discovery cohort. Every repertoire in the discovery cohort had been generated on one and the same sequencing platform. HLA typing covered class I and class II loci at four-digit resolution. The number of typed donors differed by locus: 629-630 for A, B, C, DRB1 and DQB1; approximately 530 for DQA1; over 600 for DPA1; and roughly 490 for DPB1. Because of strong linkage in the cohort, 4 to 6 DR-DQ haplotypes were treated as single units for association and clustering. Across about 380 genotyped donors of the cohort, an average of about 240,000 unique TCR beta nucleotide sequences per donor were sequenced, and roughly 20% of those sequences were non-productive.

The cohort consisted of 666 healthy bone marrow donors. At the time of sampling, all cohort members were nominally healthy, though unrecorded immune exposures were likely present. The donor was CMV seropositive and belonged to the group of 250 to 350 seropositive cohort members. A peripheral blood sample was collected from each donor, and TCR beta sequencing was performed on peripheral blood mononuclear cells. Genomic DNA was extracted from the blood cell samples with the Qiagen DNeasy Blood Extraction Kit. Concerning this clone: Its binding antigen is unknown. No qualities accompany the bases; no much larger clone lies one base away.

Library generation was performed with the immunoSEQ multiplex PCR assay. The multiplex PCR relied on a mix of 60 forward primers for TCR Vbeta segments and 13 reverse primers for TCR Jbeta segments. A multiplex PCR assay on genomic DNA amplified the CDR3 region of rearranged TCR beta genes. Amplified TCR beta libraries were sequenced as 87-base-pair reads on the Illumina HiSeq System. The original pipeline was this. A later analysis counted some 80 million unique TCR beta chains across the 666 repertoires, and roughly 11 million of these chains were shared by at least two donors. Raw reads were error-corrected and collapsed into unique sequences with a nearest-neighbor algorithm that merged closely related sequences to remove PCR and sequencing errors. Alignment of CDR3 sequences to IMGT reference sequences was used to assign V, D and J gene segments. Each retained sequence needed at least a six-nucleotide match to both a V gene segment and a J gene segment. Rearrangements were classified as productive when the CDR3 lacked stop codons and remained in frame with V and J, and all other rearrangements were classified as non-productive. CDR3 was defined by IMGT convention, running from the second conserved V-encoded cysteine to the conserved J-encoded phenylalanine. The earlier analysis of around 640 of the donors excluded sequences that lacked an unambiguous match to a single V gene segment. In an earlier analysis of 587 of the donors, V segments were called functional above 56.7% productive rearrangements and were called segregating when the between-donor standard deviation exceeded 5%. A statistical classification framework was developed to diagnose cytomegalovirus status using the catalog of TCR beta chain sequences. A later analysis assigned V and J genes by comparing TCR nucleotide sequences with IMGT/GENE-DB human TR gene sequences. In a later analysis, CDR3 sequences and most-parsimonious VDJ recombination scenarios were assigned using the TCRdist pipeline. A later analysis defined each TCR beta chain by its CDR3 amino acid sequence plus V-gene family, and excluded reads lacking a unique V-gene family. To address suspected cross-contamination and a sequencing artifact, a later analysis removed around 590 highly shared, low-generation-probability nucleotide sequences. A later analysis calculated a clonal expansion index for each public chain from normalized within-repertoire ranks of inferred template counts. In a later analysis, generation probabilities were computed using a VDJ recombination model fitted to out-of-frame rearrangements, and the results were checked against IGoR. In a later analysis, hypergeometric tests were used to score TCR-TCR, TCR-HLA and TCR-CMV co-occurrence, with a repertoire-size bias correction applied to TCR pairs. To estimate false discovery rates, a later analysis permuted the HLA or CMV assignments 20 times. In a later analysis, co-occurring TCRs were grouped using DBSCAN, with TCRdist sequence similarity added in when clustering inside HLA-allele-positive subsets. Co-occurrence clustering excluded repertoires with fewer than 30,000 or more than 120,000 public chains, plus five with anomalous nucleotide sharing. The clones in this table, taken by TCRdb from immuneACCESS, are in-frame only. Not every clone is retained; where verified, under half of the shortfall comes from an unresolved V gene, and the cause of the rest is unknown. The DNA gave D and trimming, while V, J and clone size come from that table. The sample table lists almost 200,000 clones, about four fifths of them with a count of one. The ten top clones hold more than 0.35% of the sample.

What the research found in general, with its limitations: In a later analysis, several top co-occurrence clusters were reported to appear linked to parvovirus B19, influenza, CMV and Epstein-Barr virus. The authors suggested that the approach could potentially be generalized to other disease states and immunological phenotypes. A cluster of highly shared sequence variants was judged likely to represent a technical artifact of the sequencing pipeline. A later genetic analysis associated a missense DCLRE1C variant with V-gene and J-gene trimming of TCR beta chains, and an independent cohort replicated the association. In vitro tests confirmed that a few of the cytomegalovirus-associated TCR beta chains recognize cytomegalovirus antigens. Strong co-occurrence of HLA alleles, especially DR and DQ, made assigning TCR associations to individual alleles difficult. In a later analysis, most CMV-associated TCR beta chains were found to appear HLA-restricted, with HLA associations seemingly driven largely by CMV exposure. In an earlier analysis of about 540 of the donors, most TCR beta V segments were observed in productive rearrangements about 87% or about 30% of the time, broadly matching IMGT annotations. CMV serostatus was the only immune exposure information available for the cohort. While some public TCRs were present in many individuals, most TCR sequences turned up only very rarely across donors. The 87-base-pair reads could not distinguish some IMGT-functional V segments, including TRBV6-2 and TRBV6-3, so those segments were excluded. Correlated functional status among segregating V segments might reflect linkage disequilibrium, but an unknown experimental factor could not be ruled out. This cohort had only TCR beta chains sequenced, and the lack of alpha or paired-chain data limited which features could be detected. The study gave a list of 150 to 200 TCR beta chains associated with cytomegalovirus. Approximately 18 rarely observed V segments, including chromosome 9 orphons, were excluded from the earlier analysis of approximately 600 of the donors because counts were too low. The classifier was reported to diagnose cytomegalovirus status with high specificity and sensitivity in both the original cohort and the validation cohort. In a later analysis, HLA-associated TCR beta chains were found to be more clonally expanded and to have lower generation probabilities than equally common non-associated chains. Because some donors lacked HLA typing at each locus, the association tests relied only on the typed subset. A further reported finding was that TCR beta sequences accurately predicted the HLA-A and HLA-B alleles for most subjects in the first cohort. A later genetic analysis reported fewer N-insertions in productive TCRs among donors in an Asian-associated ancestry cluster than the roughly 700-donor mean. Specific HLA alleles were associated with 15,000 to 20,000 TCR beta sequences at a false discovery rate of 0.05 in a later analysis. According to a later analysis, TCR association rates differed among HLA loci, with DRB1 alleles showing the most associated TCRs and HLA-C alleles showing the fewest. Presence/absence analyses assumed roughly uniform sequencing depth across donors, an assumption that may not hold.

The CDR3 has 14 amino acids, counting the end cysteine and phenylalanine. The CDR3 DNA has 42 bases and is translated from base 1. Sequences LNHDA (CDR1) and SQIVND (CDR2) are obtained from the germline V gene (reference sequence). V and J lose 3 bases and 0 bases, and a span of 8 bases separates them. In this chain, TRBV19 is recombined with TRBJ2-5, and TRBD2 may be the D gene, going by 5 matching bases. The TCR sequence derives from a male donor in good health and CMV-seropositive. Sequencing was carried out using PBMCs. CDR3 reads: CASSISGHQETQYF. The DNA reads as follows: TGTGCCAGTAGTATCAGCGGTCACCAAGAGACCCAGTACTTC.